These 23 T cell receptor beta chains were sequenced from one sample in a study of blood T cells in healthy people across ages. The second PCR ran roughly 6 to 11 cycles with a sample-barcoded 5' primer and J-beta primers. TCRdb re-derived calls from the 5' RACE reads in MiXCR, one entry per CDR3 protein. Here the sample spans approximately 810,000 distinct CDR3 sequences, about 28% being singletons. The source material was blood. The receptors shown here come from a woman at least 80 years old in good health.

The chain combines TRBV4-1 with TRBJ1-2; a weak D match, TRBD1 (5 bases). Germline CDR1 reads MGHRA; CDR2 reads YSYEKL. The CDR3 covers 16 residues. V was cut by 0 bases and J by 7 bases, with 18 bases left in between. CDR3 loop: CASSQDMAGNMLGYTF. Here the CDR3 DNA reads TGCGCCAGCAGCCAAGATATGGCAGGGAACATGCTTGGCTACACCTTC.

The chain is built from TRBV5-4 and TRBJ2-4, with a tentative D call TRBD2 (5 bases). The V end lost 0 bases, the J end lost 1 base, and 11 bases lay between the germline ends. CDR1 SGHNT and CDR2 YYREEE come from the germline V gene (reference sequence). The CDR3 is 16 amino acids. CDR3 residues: CASSLGGRGAKNIQYF. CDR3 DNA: TGTGCCAGCAGCTTGGGGGGAAGAGGGGCCAAAAACATTCAGTACTTC.

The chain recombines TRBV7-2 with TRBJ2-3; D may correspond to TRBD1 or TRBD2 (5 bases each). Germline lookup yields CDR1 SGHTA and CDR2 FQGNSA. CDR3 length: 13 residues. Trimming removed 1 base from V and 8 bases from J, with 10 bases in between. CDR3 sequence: CASSLVGGSTQYF. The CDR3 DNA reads TGTGCCAGCAGCTTAGTTGGGGGTAGTACGCAGTATTTT.

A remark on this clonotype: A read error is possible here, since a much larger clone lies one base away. The DNA for the CDR3 is TGTGCCAGCAGCCCATCCTTGACAGAGTATACGCAGTATTTT. Protein sequence: CASSPSLTEYTQYF. The rearrangement links TRBV9 to TRBJ2-3; TRBD1 is a possible D gene (5 bases). Germline V gene lookup returns CDR1 SGDLS and CDR2 YYNGEE. Trimming took off 4 bases at V and 7 bases at J, with 16 bases between the two ends. The CDR3 sequence is 14 residues long.

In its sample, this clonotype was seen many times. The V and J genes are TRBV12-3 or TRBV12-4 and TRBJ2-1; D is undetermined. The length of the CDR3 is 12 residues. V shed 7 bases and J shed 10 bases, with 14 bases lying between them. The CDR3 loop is CASNPQHSEQFF. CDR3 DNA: TGTGCCAGCAACCCCCAGCACTCGGAGCAGTTCTTC.

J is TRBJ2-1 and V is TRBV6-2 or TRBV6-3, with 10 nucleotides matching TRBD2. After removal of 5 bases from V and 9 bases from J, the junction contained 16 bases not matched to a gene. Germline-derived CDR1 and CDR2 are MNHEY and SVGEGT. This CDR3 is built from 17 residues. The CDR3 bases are TGTGCCAGCAGTCAGACATCTAGCGGGAGACCCCGGTTTGAGCAGTTCTTC. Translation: CASSQTSSGRPRFEQFF.

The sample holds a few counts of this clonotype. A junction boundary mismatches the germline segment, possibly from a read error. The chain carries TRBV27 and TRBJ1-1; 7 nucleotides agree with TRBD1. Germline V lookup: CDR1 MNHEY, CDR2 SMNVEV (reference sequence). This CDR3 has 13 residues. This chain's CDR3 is CAGRGNMNTEAFF. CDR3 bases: TGTGCCGGCAGGGGGAACATGAACACTGAAGCTTTCTTT.

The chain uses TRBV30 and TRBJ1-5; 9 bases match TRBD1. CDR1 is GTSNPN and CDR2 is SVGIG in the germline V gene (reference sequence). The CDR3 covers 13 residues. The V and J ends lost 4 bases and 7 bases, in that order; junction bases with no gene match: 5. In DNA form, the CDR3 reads TGTGCCTGGAACCGGGACAGGGACCAGCCCCAGCATTTT. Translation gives CAWNRDRDQPQHF.

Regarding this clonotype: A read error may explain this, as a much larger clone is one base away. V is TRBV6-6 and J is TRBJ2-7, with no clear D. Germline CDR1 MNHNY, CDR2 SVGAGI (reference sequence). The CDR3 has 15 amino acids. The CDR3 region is CASSDSATKTYEQYF. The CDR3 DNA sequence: TGTGCCAGCAGTGACTCCGCTACCAAGACCTACGAGCAGTACTTC.

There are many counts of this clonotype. CDR3 in amino acids: CASSFAGAAITTQETQYF. The CDR3 bases are TGTGCCAGCAGCTTCGCCGGGGCAGCGATAACTACTCAAGAGACCCAGTACTTC. The chain joins TRBV7-9 to TRBJ2-5, with D possibly called TRBD1 or TRBD2 (5 bases each). Germline-derived CDR1 and CDR2 are SEHNR and FQNEAQ (reference sequence). The CDR3 covers 18 residues. V shed 3 bases and J shed 2 bases, with 22 bases lying between them. The full variable domain, completed using reference TRBV7-9 and TRBJ2-5, is DTGVSQNPRHKITKRGQNVTFRCDPISEHNRLYWYRQTLGQGPEFLTYFQNEAQLEKSRLLSDRFSAERPKGSFSTLEIQRTEQGDSAMYLCASSFAGAAITTQETQYFGPGTRLLVL.

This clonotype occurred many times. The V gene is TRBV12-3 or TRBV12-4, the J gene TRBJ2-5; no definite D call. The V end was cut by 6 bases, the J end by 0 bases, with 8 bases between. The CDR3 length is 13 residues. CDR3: CASRNGYQETQYF. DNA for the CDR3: TGTGCCAGCAGGAATGGGTACCAAGAGACCCAGTACTTC.

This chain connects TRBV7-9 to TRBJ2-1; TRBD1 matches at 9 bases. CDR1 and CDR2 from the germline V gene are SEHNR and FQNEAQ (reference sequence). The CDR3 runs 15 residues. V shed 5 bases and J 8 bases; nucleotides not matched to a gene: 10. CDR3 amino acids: CASSAMGTGSHEQFF. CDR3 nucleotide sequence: TGTGCCAGCAGCGCAATGGGGACAGGGTCGCATGAGCAGTTCTTC. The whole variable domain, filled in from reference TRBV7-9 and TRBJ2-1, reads DTGVSQNPRHKITKRGQNVTFRCDPISEHNRLYWYRQTLGQGPEFLTYFQNEAQLEKSRLLSDRFSAERPKGSFSTLEIQRTEQGDSAMYLCASSAMGTGSHEQFFGPGTRLTVL.

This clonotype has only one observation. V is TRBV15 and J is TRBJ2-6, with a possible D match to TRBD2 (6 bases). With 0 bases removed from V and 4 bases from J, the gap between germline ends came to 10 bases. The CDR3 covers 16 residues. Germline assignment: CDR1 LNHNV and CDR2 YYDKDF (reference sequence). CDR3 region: CATSRDGGTGANVLTF. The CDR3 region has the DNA TGTGCCACCAGCAGAGATGGGGGGACCGGGGCCAACGTCCTGACTTTC.

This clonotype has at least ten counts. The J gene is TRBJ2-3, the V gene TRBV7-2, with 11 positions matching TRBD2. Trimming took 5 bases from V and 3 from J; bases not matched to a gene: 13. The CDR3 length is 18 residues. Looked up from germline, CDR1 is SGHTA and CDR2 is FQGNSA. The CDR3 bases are TGTGCCAGCAGCCCCCGTCCCTTACTAGCGGGGGCAACAGATACGCAGTATTTT. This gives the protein CASSPRPLLAGATDTQYF.

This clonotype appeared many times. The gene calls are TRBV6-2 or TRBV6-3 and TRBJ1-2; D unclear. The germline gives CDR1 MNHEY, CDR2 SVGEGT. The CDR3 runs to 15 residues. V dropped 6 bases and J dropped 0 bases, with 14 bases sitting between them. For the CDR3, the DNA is TGTGCCAGCAGCCAACCGGGAAGAACTAACTATGGCTACACCTTC. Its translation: CASSQPGRTNYGYTF.

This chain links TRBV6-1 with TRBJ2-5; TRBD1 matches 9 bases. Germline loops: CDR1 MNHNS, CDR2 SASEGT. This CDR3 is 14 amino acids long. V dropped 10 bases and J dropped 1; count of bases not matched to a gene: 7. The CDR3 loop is CATRQGGLQETQYF. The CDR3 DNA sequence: TGTGCCACCCGACAGGGGGGACTCCAAGAGACCCAGTACTTC.

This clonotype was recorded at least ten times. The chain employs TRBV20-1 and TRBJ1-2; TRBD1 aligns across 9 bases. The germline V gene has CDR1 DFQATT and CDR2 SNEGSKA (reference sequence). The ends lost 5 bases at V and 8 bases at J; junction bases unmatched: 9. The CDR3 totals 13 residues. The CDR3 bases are TGCAGTGCTGACCGGGACAGGGCTGGGGGCTACACCTTC. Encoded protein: CSADRDRAGGYTF.

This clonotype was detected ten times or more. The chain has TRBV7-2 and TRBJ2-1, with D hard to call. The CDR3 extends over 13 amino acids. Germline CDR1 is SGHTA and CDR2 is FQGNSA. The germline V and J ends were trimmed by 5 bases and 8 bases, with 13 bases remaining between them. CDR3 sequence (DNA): TGTGCCAGCAGCCCAGTTGTTGTAGATGAGCAGTTCTTC. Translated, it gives CASSPVVVDEQFF.

CDR3 DNA sequence: TGTGCCAGCAGCTTCACTAGCGGGGTTTACAATGAGCAGTACTTC. Amino acids: CASSFTSGVYNEQYF. V and J are TRBV7-6 and TRBJ2-5; 10 positions match TRBD2. The V gene end was trimmed by 3 bases and the J gene end by 11 bases; junction bases not matched to a gene: 12. Germline lookup yields CDR1 SGHVS and CDR2 FNYEAQ. The CDR3 sequence is 15 residues long.

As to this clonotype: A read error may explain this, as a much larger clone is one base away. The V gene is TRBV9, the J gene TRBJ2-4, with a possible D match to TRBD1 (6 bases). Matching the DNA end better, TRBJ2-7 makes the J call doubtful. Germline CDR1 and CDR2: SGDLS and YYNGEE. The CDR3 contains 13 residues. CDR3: CASSVEIGGEQYF. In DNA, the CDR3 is TGTGCCAGCAGCGTAGAAATAGGGGGCGAGCAGTACTTC.

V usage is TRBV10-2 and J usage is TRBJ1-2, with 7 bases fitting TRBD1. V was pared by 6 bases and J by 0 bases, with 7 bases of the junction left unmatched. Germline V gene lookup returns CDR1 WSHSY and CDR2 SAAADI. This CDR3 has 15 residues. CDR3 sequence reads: CASSAWDSSNYGYTF. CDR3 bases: TGCGCCAGCAGCGCTTGGGACAGTTCTAACTATGGCTACACCTTC.

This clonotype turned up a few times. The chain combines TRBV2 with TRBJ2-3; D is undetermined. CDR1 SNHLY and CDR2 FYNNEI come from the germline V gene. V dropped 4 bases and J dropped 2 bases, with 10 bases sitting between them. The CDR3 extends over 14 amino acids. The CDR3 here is CASSVRPPTDTQYF. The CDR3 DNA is TGTGCCAGCAGTGTAAGGCCCCCCACAGATACGCAGTATTTT. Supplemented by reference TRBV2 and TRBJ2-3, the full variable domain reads EPEVTQTPSHQVTQMGQEVILRCVPISNHLYFYWYRQILGQKVEFLVSFYNNEISEKSEIFDDQFSVERPDGSNFTLKIRSTKLEDSAMYFCASSVRPPTDTQYFGPGTRLTVL.

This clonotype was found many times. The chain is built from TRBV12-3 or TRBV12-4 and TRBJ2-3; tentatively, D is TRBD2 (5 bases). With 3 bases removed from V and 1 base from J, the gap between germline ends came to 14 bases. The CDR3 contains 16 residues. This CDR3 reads CASSFLGLTRTDTQYF. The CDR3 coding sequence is TGTGCCAGCAGTTTCCTCGGACTCACCCGCACAGATACGCAGTATTTT.